The rows below give T cell receptor beta chains drawn from one sample of a study of blood T cell repertoires in COVID-19. Here immunoSEQ multiplex PCR was the method, and the copy in TCRdb shows in-frame clones only, minus some. The sample shows 200,000 to 250,000 clones, roughly 86% of them seen only once. The sequencing input was PBMCs or T cells enriched from blood (not recorded which). These receptors all stem from a man younger than 35 with acute COVID-19. The CDR3 runs from the conserved cysteine through the conserved F or W. The D gene is left open where the match is weak.

>TRBV7-3|TRBJ1-1|13|TRBD1
CASSFTGEREAFF
>TRBV6-5|TRBJ2-2|14|TRBD1
CASRRTGAGGELFF
>TRBV27|TRBJ2-7|16|.
CASSPYLKENFYEQYF
>TRBV28|TRBJ1-5|14|TRBD1
CASSGQGYNQPQHF
>TRBV27|TRBJ1-1|13|.
CASSHRENTEAFF
>TRBV29-1|TRBJ1-5|13|TRBD1
CSYGTGRDQPQHF
>TRBV30|TRBJ2-5|16|TRBD2
CAWSVLPGGDKETQYF
>TRBV7-9|TRBJ1-6|15|.
CASSFGGSYNSPLHF
>TRBV4-2|TRBJ2-2|17|.
CASSQEEGIAGTGELFF
>TRBV27|TRBJ2-4|16|TRBD2
CASSGLAGGAKNIQYF
>TRBV6-2/TRBV6-3|TRBJ2-2|16|.
CASSFGVGSRTGELFF
>TRBV5-4|TRBJ2-2|14|TRBD2
CVTGTSGNTGELFF
>TRBV28|TRBJ2-1|14|.
CASSFRGKVHEQFF
>TRBV5-1|TRBJ2-1|14|TRBD2
CASSLGGGFNEQFF
>TRBV7-3|TRBJ2-1|15|TRBD2
CASSLNGRAEVEQFF
>TRBV7-2|TRBJ1-3|16|.
CASSLAAGWSGNTIYF
>TRBV5-1|TRBJ2-6|18|TRBD1
CASSFPGQANSGANVLTF
>TRBV11-3|TRBJ2-1|13|.
CASSARTGNEQFF
>TRBV28|TRBJ1-5|15|.
CASSLYRSSNQPQHF
>TRBV29-1|TRBJ2-7|16|.
CSVEGGSGPSRYEQYF
>TRBV27|TRBJ1-1|15|TRBD1
CASSLTSTGVTEAFF
>TRBV2|TRBJ1-5|15|.
CASSQRTADLSNQHF
>TRBV19|TRBJ1-2|13|.
CASSRGSPGGYTF
>TRBV10-1|TRBJ2-2|15|TRBD2
CASSVGLAGGGELFF
>TRBV15|TRBJ2-1|14|TRBD2
CATGLAGGWDEQFF
>TRBV10-2|TRBJ2-1|13|.
CASSEATYNEQFF
>TRBV14|TRBJ2-3|16|.
CASKPSEGAAWSTQYF
>TRBV6-5|TRBJ2-1|14|TRBD1
CASRRDRAYNEQFF
>TRBV2|TRBJ1-5|14|.
CASSVSGASQPQHF
>TRBV5-5|TRBJ1-5|14|.
CASSSTGDNQPQHF
>TRBV3-1/TRBV3-2|TRBJ1-2|13|.
CASSQTAGDGYTF
>TRBV4-3|TRBJ2-1|15|.
CASSQAAGNYNEQFF
>TRBV28|TRBJ2-5|13|.
CASSLLHQETQYF
>TRBV25-1|TRBJ1-4|13|.
CASSEQGREKLFF
>TRBV28|TRBJ2-1|14|TRBD1
CASSPRDREDEQFF
>TRBV6-2/TRBV6-3|TRBJ1-1|17|.
CASSGGGRMATNTEAFF
>TRBV9|TRBJ2-7|14|.
CASSPPSGPYEQYF
>TRBV4-1|TRBJ2-7|15|TRBD2
CASTEFSGPAYEQYF
>TRBV7-3|TRBJ2-1|15|.
CASSLEAGSNNEQFF
>TRBV19|TRBJ2-5|11|.
CASLEWETQYF
>TRBV18|TRBJ2-7|14|TRBD2
CASSSGLADYEQYF
>TRBV2|TRBJ1-2|14|.
CASSEDTQGYGYTF
>TRBV28|TRBJ2-7|14|TRBD1
CASSFGTGGYEQYF
>TRBV20-1|TRBJ2-1|15|TRBD2
CSASDHGLAVNEQFF
>TRBV7-3|TRBJ1-1|14|.
CASSLVQGNTEAFF
>TRBV6-6|TRBJ2-5|16|TRBD2
CASSLTSGSMRETQYF
>TRBV11-2|TRBJ2-5|15|TRBD1
CASSSPGQGSETQYF
>TRBV6-1|TRBJ2-3|17|TRBD2
CASSEAGGRATTDTQYF
>TRBV6-2/TRBV6-3|TRBJ1-6|13|.
CASSYVSGSPLHF
>TRBV14|TRBJ2-7|14|TRBD2
CASGGTTSSYEQYF
>TRBV5-1|TRBJ2-7|16|TRBD2
CASSLGLAGGSYEQYF
>TRBV7-2|TRBJ2-3|16|TRBD2
CASSSQPGGGTDTQYF
>TRBV6-5|TRBJ2-7|13|.
CAISLVGSIEQYF
>TRBV15|TRBJ1-2|13|TRBD1
CATSGQGSHGYTF
>TRBV28|TRBJ2-7|17|.
CASSTPLGGEGSYEQYF